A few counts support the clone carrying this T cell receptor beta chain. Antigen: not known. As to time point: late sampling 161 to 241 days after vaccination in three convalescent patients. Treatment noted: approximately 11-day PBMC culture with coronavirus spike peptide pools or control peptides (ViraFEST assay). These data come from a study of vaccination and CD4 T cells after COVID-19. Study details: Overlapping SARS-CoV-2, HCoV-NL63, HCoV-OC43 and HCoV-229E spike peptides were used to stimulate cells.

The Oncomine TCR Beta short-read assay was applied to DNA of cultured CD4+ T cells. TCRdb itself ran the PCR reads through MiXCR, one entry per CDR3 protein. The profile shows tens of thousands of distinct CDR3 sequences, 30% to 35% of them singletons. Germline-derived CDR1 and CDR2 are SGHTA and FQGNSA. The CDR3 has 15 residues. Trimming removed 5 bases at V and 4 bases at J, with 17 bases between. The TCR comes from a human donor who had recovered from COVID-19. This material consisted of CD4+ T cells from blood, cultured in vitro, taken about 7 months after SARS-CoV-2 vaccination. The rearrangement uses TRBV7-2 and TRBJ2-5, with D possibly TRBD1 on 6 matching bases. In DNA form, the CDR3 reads TGTGCCAGCAGCCCAACCTACCAGGGGTCAGAGACCCAGTACTTC. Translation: CASSPTYQGSETQYF.